These 30 T cell receptor beta chains came from one sample sequenced in a study of cytomegalovirus exposure and HLA in healthy donors. PCR was performed using 60 Vbeta and 13 Jbeta primers. Repertoires were generated with immunoSEQ multiplex PCR, while TCRdb's copy carries only in-frame clones and drops some. This sample has over 150,000 clones, with around 80% found just once. The material sequenced was PBMCs. These receptors originate from a human donor in good health.

The V gene is TRBV7-8, the J gene TRBJ2-3; 10 bases map to TRBD2. Looked up from germline, CDR1 is SGHVS and CDR2 is FQNEAQ. V trimming: 5 bases; J trimming: 2 bases; junction bases outside the gene matches: 4. The CDR3 extends over 15 amino acids. This CDR3 reads CASSTGTSDTDTQYF. CDR3 sequence (DNA): TGTGCCAGCAGCACGGGGACTAGCGACACAGATACGCAGTATTTT.

This chain uses TRBV29-1 with TRBJ2-2; 7 bases are shared with TRBD2. V trimming: 7 bases; J trimming: 6 bases; junction bases outside the gene matches: 11. CDR3 length: 14 residues. Germline loops: CDR1 SQVTM, CDR2 ANQGSEA. CDR3 amino acids: CSALGLGFAGELFF. The CDR3 coding sequence is TGCAGCGCCCTAGGACTAGGGTTCGCCGGGGAGCTGTTTTTT.

This clone was observed once. The rearrangement joins TRBV28 to TRBJ1-6; unclear D gene. Per the germline V gene, CDR1 is MDHEN and CDR2 is SYDVKM. The ends were cut back, 5 bases at V and 10 bases at J, with 9 bases in the middle. The CDR3 runs to 12 residues. The CDR3 spells CASSQMPSPLHF. DNA of the CDR3: TGTGCCAGCAGTCAGATGCCCTCACCCCTCCACTTT. Filled out from reference TRBV28 and TRBJ1-6, the complete variable domain reads DVKVTQSSRYLVKRTGEKVFLECVQDMDHENMFWYRQDPGLGLRLIYFSYDVKMKEKGDIPEGYSVSREKKERFSLILESASTNQTSMYLCASSQMPSPLHFGNGTRLTVT.

The V and J genes are TRBV2 and TRBJ2-3; 7 bases are shared with TRBD1. CDR1 is SNHLY and CDR2 is FYNNEI in the germline V gene. The CDR3 runs to 16 residues. Trimming took 5 bases from V and 8 from J; bases not matched to a gene: 16. CDR3 sequence reads: CASSLSGQSSVSTQYF. The CDR3, as DNA: TGTGCCAGCAGTCTCTCGGGACAGTCGTCCGTTTCTACGCAGTATTTT.

This chain links TRBV6-5 with TRBJ1-5, with D possibly matching TRBD1 (6 bases). The germline V gene has CDR1 MNHEY and CDR2 SVGAGI. Trimming took off 6 bases at V and 4 bases at J, with 10 bases between the two ends. CDR3 size: 13 residues. CDR3 nucleotide sequence: TGTGCCAGCAGAGGGACAAATAATCAGCCCCAGCATTTT. Protein product: CASRGTNNQPQHF.

J is TRBJ1-4 and V is TRBV2; D is uncertain. The V and J ends lost 6 bases and 0 bases respectively, with 5 bases between them. Germline V gives CDR1 SNHLY, CDR2 FYNNEI. This CDR3 has 13 amino acids. The CDR3 region is CASRRATNEKLFF. CDR3 nucleotide sequence: TGTGCCAGCAGGAGGGCAACTAATGAAAAACTGTTTTTT. The variable domain in full, completed from reference TRBV2 and TRBJ1-4, reads EPEVTQTPSHQVTQMGQEVILRCVPISNHLYFYWYRQILGQKVEFLVSFYNNEISEKSEIFDDQFSVERPDGSNFTLKIRSTKLEDSAMYFCASRRATNEKLFFGSGTQLSVL.

V usage is TRBV12-5 and J usage is TRBJ1-5; D unclear. CDR3 length: 12 residues. Germline lookup yields CDR1 LGHNT and CDR2 FRNRAP. The V end was cut by 3 bases, the J end by 6 bases, with 6 bases between. Here the CDR3 reads CASGFSRQPQHF. In DNA form, the CDR3 reads TGTGCTAGTGGTTTTTCCCGTCAGCCCCAGCATTTT.

The genes are TRBV5-1 and TRBJ2-5, with 8 bases aligning to TRBD1. V lost 4 bases and J lost 5; bases outside the gene matches: 7. The length of the CDR3 is 14 residues. Germline V gene sequence: CDR1 SGHRS, CDR2 YFSETQ. The CDR3 DNA reads as TGCGCCAGCAGCAGAACAGGGGGTCGGGAGACCCAGTACTTC. It encodes CASSRTGGRETQYF.

The CDR3 coding sequence is TGTGCCAGCAGCGTAGGGTGGACTCGTCAAGAGACCCAGTACTTC. Protein sequence: CASSVGWTRQETQYF. The V and J genes are TRBV9 and TRBJ2-5; TRBD2 might be the D (5 bases). The CDR3 is 15 amino acids. V gave up 0 bases and J gave up 2 bases, with 11 bases separating them. Germline loops: CDR1 SGDLS, CDR2 YYNGEE. The whole variable domain, remainder taken from reference TRBV9 and TRBJ2-5, is DSGVTQTPKHLITATGQRVTLRCSPRSGDLSVYWYQQSLDQGLQFLIQYYNGEERAKGNILERFSAQQFPDLHSELNLSSLELGDSALYFCASSVGWTRQETQYFGPGTRLLVL.

This chain uses TRBV2 with TRBJ1-5; 9 bases fit TRBD1. Germline-derived CDR1 and CDR2 are SNHLY and FYNNEI. This CDR3 has 14 residues. V shed 7 bases and J 4 bases; nucleotides not matched to a gene: 5. The CDR3 nucleotides are TGTGCCAGCAAAGGAGACAGGGGGAATCAGCCCCAGCATTTT. It yields the protein CASKGDRGNQPQHF.

The V gene is TRBV18, the J gene TRBJ2-3; 9 positions match TRBD2. This CDR3 has 17 residues. Germline trimming cut 8 bases from V and 0 bases from J; bases unmatched to any gene: 12. CDR1 KGHSH and CDR2 LQKENI come from the germline V gene. The DNA for the CDR3 is TGTGCCAGCCGGCAAAGCGGGGGGTCTCCTAGCACAGATACGCAGTATTTT. Its protein product is CASRQSGGSPSTDTQYF.

The rearrangement links TRBV2 to TRBJ2-4; 7 bases are a match to TRBD1. The length of the CDR3 is 15 residues. With V trimmed by 5 bases and J by 7 bases, 11 bases remained unmatched. The germline CDR1 and CDR2 sequences are SNHLY and FYNNEI. The CDR3 loop is CASSLGQAQGNIQYF. CDR3 nucleotides: TGTGCCAGCAGTCTCGGACAGGCCCAGGGGAACATTCAGTACTTC.

This clone was seen only a few times. The rearrangement uses TRBV6-1 and TRBJ1-6, with TRBD1 identical over 10 bases. CDR3 length equals 14 residues. Germline CDR1 and CDR2: MNHNS and SASEGT. V trimming: 6 bases; J trimming: 9 bases; junction bases outside the gene matches: 5. The CDR3 sequence: CASRSGQGTSPLHF. The CDR3 DNA is TGTGCCAGCAGGTCGGGACAGGGGACTTCACCCCTCCACTTT.

V usage is TRBV6-5 and J usage is TRBJ1-1; D is perhaps TRBD1 (5 bases). The V and J ends lost 6 bases and 5 bases respectively, with 13 bases between them. Germline values: CDR1 MNHEY, CDR2 SVGAGI. CDR3 length: 13 residues. The CDR3 DNA follows: TGTGCCAGCAGCTCGACAGCCGGGACTGAAGCTTTCTTT. Translated: CASSSTAGTEAFF.

CDR3 nucleotides: TGTGCCAGCAGCCCGGGACTTGCCGCTTTCTTT. Amino acid sequence: CASSPGLAAFF. The chain couples TRBV7-2 to TRBJ1-1, with D possibly matching TRBD1 (5 bases). Germline loops: CDR1 SGHTA, CDR2 FQGNSA. The CDR3 is made up of 11 amino acids. V dropped 5 bases and J dropped 11 bases, with 12 bases sitting between them.

This clone was recorded only once. V is TRBV10-2 and J is TRBJ1-1; TRBD1 is a possible D gene (5 bases). Germline V gene lookup returns CDR1 WSHSY and CDR2 SAAADI. Trimming pared 6 bases from V and 1 base from J, leaving 15 bases between. The CDR3 loop spans 15 amino acids. CDR3 in DNA: TGCGCCAGCAGGGAGGATGGCAGGGCGAACACTGAAGCTTTCTTT. This encodes CASREDGRANTEAFF.

The CDR3 loop is CASSLVGSGGPGETQYF. The CDR3 DNA follows: TGTGCCAGCAGCTTAGTAGGAAGCGGGGGGCCAGGAGAGACCCAGTACTTC. V and J are TRBV7-9 and TRBJ2-5, with 9 bases aligning to TRBD2. Per germline, CDR1 SEHNR and CDR2 FQNEAQ (reference sequence). With 1 base clipped from V and 4 bases from J, the junction kept 10 bases outside the gene matches. This CDR3 comprises 17 residues.

The J gene is TRBJ1-1, the V gene TRBV28; D not certain. CDR1 is MDHEN, CDR2 SYDVKM, per germline. This CDR3 has 18 residues. The V and J ends lost 2 bases and 4 bases respectively, with 23 bases between them. In DNA form, the CDR3 reads TGTGCCAGCAGTTTACGTGTTTTAGGAGAGCACCCCGCCACTGAAGCTTTCTTT. This gives the protein CASSLRVLGEHPATEAFF.

The chain is built from TRBV11-2 and TRBJ2-5; TRBD2 aligns across 13 bases. J gave up 5 bases and V 5 bases, and 8 bases lay outside the gene matches. The length of the CDR3 is 16 residues. Looked up from germline, CDR1 is SGHAT and CDR2 is FQNNGV. The CDR3 DNA reads as TGTGCCAGCAGCCCCCGGACTAGCGGGGGAAGGGAGACCCAGTACTTC. Translation: CASSPRTSGGRETQYF.

The chain recombines TRBV4-3 with TRBJ2-1; TRBD2 matches 9 bases. The V segment lost 0 bases and the J segment 7 bases; nucleotides outside the gene matches: 4. The CDR3 contains 15 residues. Germline assignment: CDR1 LGHNA and CDR2 YSLEER. CDR3 residues: CASSQERGGWNEQFF. CDR3 DNA sequence: TGCGCCAGCAGCCAAGAGCGGGGGGGCTGGAATGAGCAGTTCTTC.

This clone was detected a few times. V and J are TRBV7-8 and TRBJ2-1; 7 positions match TRBD1. The V and J ends lost 3 bases and 3 bases, in that order; junction bases with no gene match: 8. Germline V gene sequence: CDR1 SGHVS, CDR2 FQNEAQ. This CDR3 has 16 amino acids. The DNA for the CDR3 is TGTGCCAGCAGCTTGGTTAGCAGGGGGTTCTACAATGAGCAGTTCTTC. Amino acid sequence: CASSLVSRGFYNEQFF.

This chain links TRBV5-1 with TRBJ1-1; no definite D call. The V end lost 0 bases, the J end lost 7 bases, and 10 bases lay between the germline ends. This CDR3 region has 13 residues. Germline V lookup: CDR1 SGHRS, CDR2 YFSETQ. CDR3 region: CASSLAGRSEAFF. The CDR3 DNA follows: TGCGCCAGCAGCTTGGCCGGGAGGAGTGAAGCTTTCTTT.

This clone was observed a few times. The chain recombines TRBV7-2 with TRBJ2-5, with D tentatively TRBD1 (6 bases). The germline V gene encodes CDR1 SGHTA and CDR2 FQGNSA. V lost 5 bases, J lost 4 bases, and 17 bases lay in between. The CDR3 consists of 15 residues. Here the CDR3 reads CASSLRTVELETQYF. CDR3 sequence (DNA): TGTGCCAGCAGCCTGAGGACAGTGGAGTTAGAGACCCAGTACTTC.

This clone was counted a single time. The chain uses TRBV7-9 and TRBJ2-3; D is undetermined. Germline CDR1 and CDR2: SEHNR and FQNEAQ (reference sequence). V lost 5 bases, J lost 0 bases, and 12 bases lay in between. This CDR3 comprises 15 residues. DNA for the CDR3: TGTGCCAGCAGCCCGTCTCTGGAGAGCACAGATACGCAGTATTTT. It yields the protein CASSPSLESTDTQYF.

J is TRBJ1-1 and V is TRBV6-5; D gene unclear. V was cut by 2 bases and J by 8 bases, with 15 bases left in between. The CDR3 is 14 amino acids. Germline CDR1 reads MNHEY; CDR2 reads SVGAGI. CDR3 region: CASSYGVPGEEAFF. Written as DNA, the CDR3 is TGTGCCAGCAGTTACGGCGTTCCCGGAGAGGAAGCTTTCTTT.

The chain carries TRBV19 and TRBJ2-7; 7 bases are a match to TRBD1. This CDR3 spans 15 amino acids. The J segment lost 2 bases and the V segment lost 1 base, leaving 5 bases of the junction unmatched. CDR1 is LNHDA and CDR2 is SQIVND in the germline V gene (reference sequence). For the CDR3, the DNA is TGTGCCAGTAGTATAGTACAGGGGATACCCTACGAGCAGTACTTC. This sequence encodes CASSIVQGIPYEQYF.

V gene TRBV2 combines with J gene TRBJ1-2; TRBD1 agrees at 8 bases. V was clipped by 5 bases and J by 8 bases; unmatched bases: 4. Germline CDR1 SNHLY, CDR2 FYNNEI. The CDR3 has 12 amino acids. The CDR3 bases are TGTGCCAGCAGTAAACAGGGGGAGGGCTACACCTTC. Translating it yields CASSKQGEGYTF.

This rearrangement joins TRBV12-5 to TRBJ1-1; D is unclear. In germline, CDR1 is LGHNT, CDR2 FRNRAP. The CDR3 has 11 amino acids. The V gene lost 6 bases and the J gene lost 6 bases, with 8 bases spanning the gap. The DNA for the CDR3 is TGTGCTAGTGGCTCCGGGGCTGAAGCTTTCTTT. It encodes CASGSGAEAFF.

The chain links TRBV19 to TRBJ1-1, with 7 bases lining up with TRBD1. The germline CDR1 and CDR2 sequences are LNHDA and SQIVND (reference sequence). After removal of 5 bases from V and 6 bases from J, the junction contained 15 bases not matched to a gene. This CDR3 comprises 16 residues. The CDR3 bases are TGTGCCAGTAGTGGCTTATCCGGCAGGGGGATCTCTGAAGCTTTCTTT. Protein product: CASSGLSGRGISEAFF.

The chain carries TRBV6-1 and TRBJ1-2, with a weak D call TRBD1 (6 bases). This CDR3 has 15 amino acids. V lost 2 bases to trimming and J lost 8 bases, with 18 bases between them. The germline CDR1 and CDR2 sequences are MNHNS and SASEGT. This chain's CDR3 is CASSESPGTSVGYTF. Written as DNA, the CDR3 is TGTGCCAGCAGTGAATCCCCAGGGACATCCGTGGGCTACACCTTC.